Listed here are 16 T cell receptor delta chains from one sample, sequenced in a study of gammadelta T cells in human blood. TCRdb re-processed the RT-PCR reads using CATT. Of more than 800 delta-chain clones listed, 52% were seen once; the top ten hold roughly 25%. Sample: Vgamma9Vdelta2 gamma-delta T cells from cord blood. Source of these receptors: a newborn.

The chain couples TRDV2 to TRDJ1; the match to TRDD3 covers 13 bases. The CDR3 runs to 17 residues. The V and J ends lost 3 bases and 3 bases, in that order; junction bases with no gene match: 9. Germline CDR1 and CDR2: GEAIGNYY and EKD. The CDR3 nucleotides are TGTGCCTGTGACTCTGCCCCTACTGGGGGATACGCCGATAAACTCATCTTT. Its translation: CACDSAPTGGYADKLIF.

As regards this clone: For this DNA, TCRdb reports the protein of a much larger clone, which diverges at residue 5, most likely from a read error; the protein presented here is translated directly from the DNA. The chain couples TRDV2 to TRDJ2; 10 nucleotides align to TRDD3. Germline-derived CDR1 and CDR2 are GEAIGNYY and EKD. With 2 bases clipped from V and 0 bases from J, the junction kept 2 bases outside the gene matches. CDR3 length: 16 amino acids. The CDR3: CACDKLGDTLTAQLFF. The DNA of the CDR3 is TGTGCCTGTGACAAGCTGGGGGATACTTTGACAGCACAACTCTTCTTT.

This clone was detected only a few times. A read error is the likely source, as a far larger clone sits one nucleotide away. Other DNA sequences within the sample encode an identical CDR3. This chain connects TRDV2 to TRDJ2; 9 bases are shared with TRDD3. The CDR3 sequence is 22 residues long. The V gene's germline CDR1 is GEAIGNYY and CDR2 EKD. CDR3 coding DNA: TGCGCCTGTGACCCCCGTCTAATAGACTGGGGGACCCCGTCGACGCGGACAGCACAACTCTTCTTT. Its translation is CACDPRLIDWGTPSTRTAQLFF.

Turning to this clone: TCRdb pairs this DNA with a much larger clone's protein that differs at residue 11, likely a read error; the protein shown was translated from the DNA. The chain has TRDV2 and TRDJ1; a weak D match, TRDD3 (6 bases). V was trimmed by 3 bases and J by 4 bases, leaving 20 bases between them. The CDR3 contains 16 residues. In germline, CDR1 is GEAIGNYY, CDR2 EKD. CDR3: CACDGGTPLYIDKLIF. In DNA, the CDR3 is TGTGCCTGTGACGGGGGGACCCCGTTGTACATCGATAAACTCATCTTT.

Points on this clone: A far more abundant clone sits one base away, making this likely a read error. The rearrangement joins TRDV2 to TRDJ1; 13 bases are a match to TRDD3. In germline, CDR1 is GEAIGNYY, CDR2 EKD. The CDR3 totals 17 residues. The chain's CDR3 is CARDHLLGDTPGDKLIF. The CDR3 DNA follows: TGTGCCCGTGACCACTTACTGGGGGATACGCCTGGCGATAAACTCATCTTT.

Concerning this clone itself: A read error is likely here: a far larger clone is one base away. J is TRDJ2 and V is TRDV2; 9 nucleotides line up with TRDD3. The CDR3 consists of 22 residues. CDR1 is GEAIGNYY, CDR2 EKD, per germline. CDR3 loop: CASDPRLIDWGTPSTRTAQLFF. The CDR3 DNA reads TGTGCCAGTGACCCCCGTCTAATAGACTGGGGGACCCCGTCGACGCGGACAGCACAACTCTTCTTT.

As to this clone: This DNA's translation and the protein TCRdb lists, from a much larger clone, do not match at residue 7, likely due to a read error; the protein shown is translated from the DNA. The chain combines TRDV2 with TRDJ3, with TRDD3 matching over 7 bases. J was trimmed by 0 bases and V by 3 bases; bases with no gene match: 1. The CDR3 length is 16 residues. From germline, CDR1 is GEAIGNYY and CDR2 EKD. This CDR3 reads CACDWGNSWDTRQMFF. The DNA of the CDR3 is TGTGCCTGTGACTGGGGGAACTCCTGGGACACCCGACAGATGTTTTTC.

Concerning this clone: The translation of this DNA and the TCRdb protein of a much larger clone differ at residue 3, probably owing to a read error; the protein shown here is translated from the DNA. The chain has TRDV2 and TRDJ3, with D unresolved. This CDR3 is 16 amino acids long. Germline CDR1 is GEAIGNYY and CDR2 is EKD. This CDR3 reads CAWDTRLSWDTRQMFF. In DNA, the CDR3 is TGTGCCTGGGACACACGCCTCTCCTGGGACACCCGACAGATGTTTTTC.

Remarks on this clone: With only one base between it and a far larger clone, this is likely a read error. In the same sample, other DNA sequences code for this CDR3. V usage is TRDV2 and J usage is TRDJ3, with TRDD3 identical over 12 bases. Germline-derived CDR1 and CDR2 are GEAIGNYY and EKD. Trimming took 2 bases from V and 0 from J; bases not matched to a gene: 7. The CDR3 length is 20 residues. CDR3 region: CACDKVLGDTSSWDTRQMFF. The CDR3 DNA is TGTGCCTGTGACAAAGTACTGGGGGATACAAGCTCCTGGGACACCCGACAGATGTTTTTC.

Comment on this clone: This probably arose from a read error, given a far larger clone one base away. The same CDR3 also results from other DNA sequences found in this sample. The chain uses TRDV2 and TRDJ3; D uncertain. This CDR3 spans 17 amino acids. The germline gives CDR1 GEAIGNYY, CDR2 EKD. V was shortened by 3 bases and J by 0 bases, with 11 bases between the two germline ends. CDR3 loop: CACDLLGTSWDTRQMFF. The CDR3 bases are TGTGCCTGTGACCTCCTCGGGACCTCCTGGGACACCCGACAGATGTTTTTC.

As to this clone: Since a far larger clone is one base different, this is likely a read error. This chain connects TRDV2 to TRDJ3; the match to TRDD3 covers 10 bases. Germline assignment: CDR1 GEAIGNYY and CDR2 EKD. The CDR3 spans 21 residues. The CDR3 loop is CARDTYHPWGILSWDTRQMFF. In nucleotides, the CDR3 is TGTGCCCGTGACACTTACCATCCTTGGGGGATACTCTCCTGGGACACCCGACAGATGTTTTTC.

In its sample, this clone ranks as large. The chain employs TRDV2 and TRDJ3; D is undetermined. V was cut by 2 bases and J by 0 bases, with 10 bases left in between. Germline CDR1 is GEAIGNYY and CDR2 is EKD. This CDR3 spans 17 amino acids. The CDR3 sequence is CACDILISSWDTRQMFF. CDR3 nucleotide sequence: TGTGCCTGTGACATCCTTATAAGCTCCTGGGACACCCGACAGATGTTTTTC.

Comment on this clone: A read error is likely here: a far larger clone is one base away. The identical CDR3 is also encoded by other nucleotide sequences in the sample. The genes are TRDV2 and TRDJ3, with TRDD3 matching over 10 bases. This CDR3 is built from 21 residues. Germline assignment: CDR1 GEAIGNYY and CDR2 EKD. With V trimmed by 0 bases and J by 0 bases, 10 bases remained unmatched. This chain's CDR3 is CACDTAVLGDPSSWDTRQMFF. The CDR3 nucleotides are TGTGCCTGTGACACCGCGGTACTGGGGGATCCGAGCTCCTGGGACACCCGACAGATGTTTTTC.

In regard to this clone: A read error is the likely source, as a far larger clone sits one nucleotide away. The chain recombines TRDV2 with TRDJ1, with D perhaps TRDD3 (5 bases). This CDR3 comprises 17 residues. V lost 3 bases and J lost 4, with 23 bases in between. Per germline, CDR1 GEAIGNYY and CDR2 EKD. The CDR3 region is CACDRVVVGPLHDKLIF. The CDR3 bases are TGTGCCTGTGACCGCGTCGTGGTGGGGCCCTTGCACGATAAACTCATCTTT.

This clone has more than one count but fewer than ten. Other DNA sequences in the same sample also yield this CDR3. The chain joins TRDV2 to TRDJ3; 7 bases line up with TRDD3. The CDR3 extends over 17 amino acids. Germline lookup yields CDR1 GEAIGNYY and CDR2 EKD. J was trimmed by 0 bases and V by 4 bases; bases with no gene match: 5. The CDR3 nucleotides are TGTGCCTGTGATTTACTGGGGAGCTCCTGGGACACCCGACAGATGTTTTTC. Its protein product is CACDLLGSSWDTRQMFF.

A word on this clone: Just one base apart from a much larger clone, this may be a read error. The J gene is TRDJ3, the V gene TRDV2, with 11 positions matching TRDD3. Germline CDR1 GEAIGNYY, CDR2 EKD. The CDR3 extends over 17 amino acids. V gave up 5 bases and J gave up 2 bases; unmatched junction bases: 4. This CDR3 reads CACGILGDTWDTRQMFF. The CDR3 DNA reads TGTGCCTGTGGCATACTGGGGGATACCTGGGACACCCGACAGATGTTTTTC.